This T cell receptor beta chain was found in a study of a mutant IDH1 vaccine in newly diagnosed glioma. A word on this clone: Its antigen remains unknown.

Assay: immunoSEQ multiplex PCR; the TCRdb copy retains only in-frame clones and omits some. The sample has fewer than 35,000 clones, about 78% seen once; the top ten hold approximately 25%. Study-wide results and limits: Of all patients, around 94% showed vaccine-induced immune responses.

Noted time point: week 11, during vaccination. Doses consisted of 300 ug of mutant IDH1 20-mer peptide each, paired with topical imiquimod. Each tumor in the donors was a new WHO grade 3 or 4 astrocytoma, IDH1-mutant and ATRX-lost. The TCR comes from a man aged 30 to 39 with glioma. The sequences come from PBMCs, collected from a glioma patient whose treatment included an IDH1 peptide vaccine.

The DNA for the CDR3 is TGTGCCAGTAGTGTACAGGGGGGCCACGAGCAGTACTTC. Encoded protein: CASSVQGGHEQYF. The chain recombines TRBV19 with TRBJ2-7; 8 bases match TRBD1. CDR1 LNHDA and CDR2 SQIVND come from the germline V gene (reference sequence). The CDR3 length is 13 residues. V lost 5 bases to trimming and J lost 5 bases; unmatched junction nucleotides: 5.